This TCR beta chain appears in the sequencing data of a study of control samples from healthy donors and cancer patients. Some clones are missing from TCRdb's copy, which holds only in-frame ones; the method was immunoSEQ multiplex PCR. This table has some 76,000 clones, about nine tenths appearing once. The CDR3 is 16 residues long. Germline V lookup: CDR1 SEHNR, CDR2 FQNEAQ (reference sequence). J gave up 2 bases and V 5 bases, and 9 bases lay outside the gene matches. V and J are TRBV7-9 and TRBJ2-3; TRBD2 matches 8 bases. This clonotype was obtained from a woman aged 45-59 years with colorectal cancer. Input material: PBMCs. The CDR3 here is CASSLFPAGDTDTQYF. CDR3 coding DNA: TGTGCCAGCAGCCTATTTCCAGCGGGGGACACAGATACGCAGTATTTT.